Presented here are 10 T cell receptor beta chains from one specimen sequenced in a study of cytomegalovirus exposure and HLA in healthy donors. The PCR ran on 60 Vbeta and 13 Jbeta primers. Clones were read by immunoSEQ multiplex PCR, and TCRdb kept only the in-frame ones, dropping some. The table includes roughly 140,000 clones, around 80% detected once. The source material was PBMCs. These receptors came from a female donor in good health and CMV-seronegative.

Details on this clone: The junction shows a germline mismatch at one end, possibly a read error. The CDR3 region is CASSVGDRVIF. The CDR3 DNA sequence: TGTGCCAGCAGTGTTGGGGACAGGGTCATCTTC. The chain recombines TRBV6-1 with TRBJ2-1; 9 bases agree with TRBD1. CDR3 length equals 11 residues. CDR1 MNHNS and CDR2 SASEGT come from the germline V gene.

V and J are TRBV27 and TRBJ2-1; D is undetermined. Per the germline V gene, CDR1 is MNHEY and CDR2 is SMNVEV (reference sequence). The CDR3 extends over 14 amino acids. The V gene lost 2 bases and the J gene lost 5 bases, with 10 bases spanning the gap. DNA of the CDR3: TGTGCCAGCAGTTTAAGAGGCCTCAACAATGAGCAGTTCTTC. It yields the protein CASSLRGLNNEQFF.

In the case of this clone: Sequence at one end of the junction differs from germline and may be a read error. V usage is TRBV7-9 and J usage is TRBJ1-1; TRBD1 agrees at 8 bases. The germline CDR1 and CDR2 sequences are SEHNR and FQNEAQ (reference sequence). The CDR3 consists of 12 residues. The CDR3 loop is CSSSQGATEAFF. In nucleotides, the CDR3 is TGTTCCAGCAGCCAGGGGGCCACTGAAGCTTTCTTT. The full variable domain, rest sourced from reference TRBV7-9 and TRBJ1-1, is DTGVSQNPRHKITKRGQNVTFRCDPISEHNRLYWYRQTLGQGPEFLTYFQNEAQLEKSRLLSDRFSAERPKGSFSTLEIQRTEQGDSAMYLCSSSQGATEAFFGQGTRLTVV.

This clone occurred once. V is TRBV9 and J is TRBJ2-6; no clear D. CDR1 SGDLS and CDR2 YYNGEE come from the germline V gene. This CDR3 is 15 amino acids long. V shed 0 bases and J shed 0 bases, with 4 bases lying between them. As DNA, the CDR3 is TGTGCCAGCAGCGTAGACATCTCTGGGGCCAACGTCCTGACTTTC. Its protein product is CASSVDISGANVLTF.

J is TRBJ2-1 and V is TRBV10-2; 7 nucleotides align to TRBD1. The germline V gene has CDR1 WSHSY and CDR2 SAAADI. With V trimmed by 7 bases and J by 7 bases, 7 bases remained unmatched. This CDR3 has 13 residues. CDR3 bases: TGCGCCAGCATCGACAGGGTAGGGAATGAGCAGTTCTTC. Encoded protein: CASIDRVGNEQFF.

This clone was counted a few times. The same CDR3 can be traced to other DNA sequences in this sample. The gene calls are TRBV6-1 and TRBJ1-4, with D unclear. The CDR3 is 13 amino acids. Germline CDR1 MNHNS, CDR2 SASEGT. V shed 6 bases and J shed 8 bases, with 13 bases lying between them. CDR3 amino acids: CASRTGPGEKLFF. In DNA form, the CDR3 reads TGTGCCAGCAGAACCGGGCCGGGAGAAAAACTGTTTTTT.

J is TRBJ1-5 and V is TRBV4-2, with 8 bases that match TRBD1. Trimming at V came to 4 bases and at J to 0 bases, leaving 8 bases not matched to a gene. CDR1 and CDR2 from the germline V gene are LGHNA and YNFKEQ. CDR3 length: 17 residues. The CDR3 protein is CASSPAGTGDSNQPQHF. DNA of the CDR3: TGTGCCAGCAGCCCCGCCGGGACAGGAGATAGCAATCAGCCCCAGCATTTT.

This clone showed up just a few times. The chain recombines TRBV7-7 with TRBJ2-1; 9 bases align to TRBD1. The length of the CDR3 is 15 residues. CDR1 and CDR2 from the germline V gene are SSHAT and FNYEAQ (reference sequence). V gave up 5 bases and J gave up 0 bases; unmatched junction bases: 2. This CDR3 reads CASSRGQGSYNEQFF. CDR3 sequence (DNA): TGTGCCAGCAGCAGGGGACAGGGCTCCTACAATGAGCAGTTCTTC.

V usage is TRBV18 and J usage is TRBJ1-5; 7 bases match TRBD1. After removal of 1 base from V and 5 bases from J, the junction contained 17 bases not matched to a gene. CDR3 size: 19 residues. Germline V gene sequence: CDR1 KGHSH, CDR2 LQKENI. The CDR3 DNA reads as TGTGCCAGCTCACCACGTGACCGACGTCCGGGACAGCGAGATCAGCCCCAGCATTTT. Translating it yields CASSPRDRRPGQRDQPQHF.

This chain connects TRBV19 to TRBJ2-7, with D tentatively TRBD1 (6 bases). CDR3 length equals 17 residues. Germline values: CDR1 LNHDA, CDR2 SQIVND (reference sequence). Trimming took off 3 bases at V and 4 bases at J, with 22 bases between the two ends. This chain's CDR3 is CASSILAPGQGQYEQYF. The CDR3 region has the DNA TGTGCCAGTAGTATTCTCGCCCCCGGGCAGGGGCAGTACGAGCAGTACTTC.